This entry lists 5 T cell receptor beta chains sequenced from one sample in a study of CXCR3-negative and CXCR3-positive naive CD8 T cells. The study made its TRB cDNA libraries by 5' RACE, adding UMI labels. TCRdb reanalyzed the 5' RACE reads, giving one entry per CDR3 protein sequence and no DNA. Here the sample table reports about 48,000 distinct CDR3 sequences. The sequenced sample consisted of memory CD8+ T cells from blood. These receptors came from a human donor in good health. Some clones in this sample may be carry-over from other donors' samples.

CDR3 protein: CASSSPGTSGSYNEQFF. This chain connects TRBV7-8 to TRBJ2-1; the TRBD2 assignment by TCRdb is unverifiable without DNA. CDR3 length equals 17 residues. Germline V gene data show CDR1 as SGHVS and CDR2 as FQNEAQ.

This sequence joins TRBV7-9 and TRBJ2-1. Germline CDR1 reads SEHNR; CDR2 reads FQNEAQ (reference sequence). This CDR3 spans 16 amino acids. CDR3 protein: CASSLKSGFAYNEQFF.

The chain employs TRBV27 and TRBJ2-1; as DNA is missing, the TRBD2 call by TCRdb cannot be tested. Germline V gene data show CDR1 as MNHEY and CDR2 as SMNVEV (reference sequence). The CDR3 sequence is 15 residues long. CDR3 loop: CASSSGPASYNEQFF.

The chain has TRBV27 and TRBJ1-1; TCRdb reports TRBD1, a call that lacks DNA to check it against. The length of the CDR3 is 16 residues. CDR1 MNHEY and CDR2 SMNVEV come from the germline V gene (reference sequence). The CDR3 region is CASSLWGGSMNTEAFF.

The chain recombines TRBV20-1 with TRBJ2-1. The CDR3 sequence is 12 residues long. From germline, CDR1 is DFQATT and CDR2 SNEGSKA (reference sequence). The CDR3 spells CSAREINNEQFF.